The 12 T cell receptor beta chains listed next were all sequenced from one sample in a study of OX40 agonist ivuxolimab in advanced cancers. Sequencing was performed with immunoSEQ multiplex PCR; in TCRdb, only in-frame clones are kept and a portion is missing. The sample yields more than 65,000 clones, 88% seen once. The sample in question was CD4+ or CD8+ T cells sorted from blood, obtained in a trial of the OX40 agonist ivuxolimab. Source of these receptors: an adult with an advanced solid tumor such as melanoma, head and neck, liver or kidney cancer.

The chain combines TRBV5-1 with TRBJ2-7, with 10 nucleotides matching TRBD1. Germline CDR1 is SGHRS and CDR2 is YFSETQ. This CDR3 comprises 15 residues. V lost 0 bases, J lost 1 base, and 1 base stayed unmatched. The CDR3 sequence: CASSLEGQGSYEQYF. CDR3 bases: TGCGCCAGCAGCTTGGAGGGACAGGGGTCCTACGAGCAGTACTTC.

This clone appeared a single time. This sequence joins TRBV7-2 and TRBJ1-2, with D perhaps TRBD1 (6 bases). The germline gives CDR1 SGHTA, CDR2 FQGNSA. This CDR3 comprises 13 residues. Trimming left V 5 bases short and J 0 bases short, with 7 bases between. CDR3 residues: CASSRTANYGYTF. CDR3 nucleotides: TGTGCCAGCAGCCGGACAGCTAACTATGGCTACACCTTC.

The rearrangement uses TRBV5-4 and TRBJ1-1, with D possibly matching TRBD1 (5 bases). Per germline, CDR1 SGHNT and CDR2 YYREEE (reference sequence). V lost 0 bases to trimming and J lost 4 bases, with 16 bases between them. The length of the CDR3 is 16 residues. The CDR3 sequence: CASSLGPGKGRTEAFF. As DNA, the CDR3 is TGTGCCAGCAGCTTGGGGCCAGGGAAAGGGCGCACTGAAGCTTTCTTT.

On this clone itself: Other DNA sequences in this specimen translate into the identical CDR3. The V gene is TRBV9, the J gene TRBJ1-1; the D gene is possibly TRBD1 (6 bases). Per germline, CDR1 SGDLS and CDR2 YYNGEE. The CDR3 is made up of 14 amino acids. V gave up 3 bases and J gave up 0 bases, with 9 bases separating them. CDR3 sequence reads: CASSATGMNTEAFF. CDR3 DNA sequence: TGTGCCAGCAGCGCAACAGGGATGAACACTGAAGCTTTCTTT.

V usage is TRBV7-2 and J usage is TRBJ1-1; 9 positions match TRBD1. Germline V gives CDR1 SGHTA, CDR2 FQGNSA. V shed 5 bases and J 1 base; nucleotides not matched to a gene: 5. The CDR3 is 15 amino acids. In nucleotides, the CDR3 is TGTGCCAGCAGCCCAAGGACAGGGGCGAACACTGAAGCTTTCTTT. Residues: CASSPRTGANTEAFF.

The J gene is TRBJ2-5, the V gene TRBV7-9, with 7 bases fitting TRBD1. From germline, CDR1 is SEHNR and CDR2 FQNEAQ (reference sequence). The V segment lost 4 bases and the J segment 5 bases; nucleotides outside the gene matches: 7. This CDR3 is 14 amino acids long. This CDR3 is CASSSDRVEETQYF. The DNA of the CDR3 is TGTGCCAGCAGCTCAGACAGGGTCGAGGAGACCCAGTACTTC.

The chain recombines TRBV4-1 with TRBJ2-5; TRBD2 agrees at 15 bases. Trimming cost V 0 bases and J 5 bases; bases outside gene matches: 16. In germline, CDR1 is MGHRA, CDR2 YSYEKL. The CDR3 extends over 21 amino acids. This CDR3 is CASSQEKGAGLAGGQMETQYF. The CDR3 DNA is TGCGCCAGCAGCCAAGAGAAAGGGGCCGGACTAGCGGGGGGGCAGATGGAGACCCAGTACTTC.

This clone came up once. The rearrangement joins TRBV18 to TRBJ2-7; no clear D. The CDR3 extends over 12 amino acids. Per germline, CDR1 KGHSH and CDR2 LQKENI. Between the trimmed V and J ends, which lost 2 bases and 5 bases, there was a span of 7 bases. CDR3 sequence: CASSPGPDEQYF. The CDR3 region has the DNA TGTGCCAGCTCACCAGGCCCCGACGAGCAGTACTTC. The full variable domain, in which reference TRBV18 and TRBJ2-7 provide the parts outside the CDR3, is NAGVMQNPRHLVRRRGQEARLRCSPMKGHSHVYWYRQLPEEGLKFMVYLQKENIIDESGMPKERFSAEFPKEGPSILRIQQVVRGDSAAYFCASSPGPDEQYFGPGTRLTVT.

This chain joins TRBV11-2 and TRBJ2-7, with D possibly being TRBD2 (7 bases). The CDR3 totals 15 residues. Germline V gene sequence: CDR1 SGHAT, CDR2 FQNNGV. Trimming stripped 5 bases from V and 3 bases from J, with 17 bases between. The chain's CDR3 is CASSTGAGASYEQYF. DNA for the CDR3: TGTGCCAGCAGCACGGGGGCGGGGGCCAGCTACGAGCAGTACTTC.

The chain links TRBV30 to TRBJ1-3; D is unresolved. CDR1 GTSNPN and CDR2 SVGIG come from the germline V gene (reference sequence). This CDR3 region has 12 residues. Trimming pared 5 bases from V and 7 bases from J, leaving 12 bases between. The CDR3 sequence is CAWEGLGNTIYF. CDR3 coding DNA: TGTGCCTGGGAGGGCTTGGGGAACACCATATATTTT.

The genes are TRBV23-1 and TRBJ1-5, with 9 bases aligning to TRBD1. TRBV23-1 is known as an ORF, though its function is uncertain. The CDR3 sequence is 18 residues long. The J segment lost 1 base and the V segment lost 0 bases, leaving 7 bases of the junction unmatched. The CDR3 DNA follows: TGCGCCAGCAGTCAATCCCCACAGGGGGCGTTAAGCAATCAGCCCCAGCATTTT. Its protein is CASSQSPQGALSNQPQHF.

This clone was observed a handful of times. The chain uses TRBV11-2 and TRBJ1-5; D call uncertain. Germline assignment: CDR1 SGHAT and CDR2 FQNNGV. There are 13 residues in the CDR3. V lost 2 bases and J 9 bases, leaving 11 bases between the germline ends. As DNA, the CDR3 is TGTGCCAGCAGCTTAAGCCTTCTAGCGCCCCAGCATTTT. Translated, it gives CASSLSLLAPQHF.